The present T cell receptor (beta chain) was sequenced within a study of T cells in Graves' hyperthyroidism and ophthalmopathy. TCR beta CDR3 regions were amplified from RNA. HTBI primers were used for first-round RT-PCR of the TCR CDR3. TCRdb re-derived calls from the multiplex PCR reads in MiXCR, one entry per CDR3 protein. Of 550,000 to 650,000 distinct CDR3 sequences listed, about 15% are singletons. CDR1 is KGHSH and CDR2 is LQKENI in the germline V gene. Trimming took off 6 bases at V and 4 bases at J, with 18 bases between the two ends. The CDR3 loop spans 15 amino acids. Blood was drawn at first hyperthyroidism diagnosis, before any ophthalmopathy symptoms. This clonotype was counted ten times or more.

The sequence derives from a woman aged 30 to 39 with Graves' hyperthyroidism that later progressed to Graves' ophthalmopathy. The chain combines TRBV18 with TRBJ1-1; TRBD1 is a possible D gene (5 bases). The sequenced sample was blood. The CDR3 sequence: CASSQGVGEGTEAFF. CDR3 nucleotide sequence: TGTGCCAGCTCCCAGGGAGTGGGGGAAGGCACTGAAGCTTTCTTT.